The clone carrying this T cell receptor beta chain was seen a handful of times. RNA transcripts provided the source from which TCR beta CDR3 regions were amplified. Using the HTBI primer set, a first-round RT-PCR was run on the TCR CDR3. Each CDR3 protein is one row after TCRdb ran MiXCR on the multiplex PCR reads. This sample yields 250,000 to 400,000 distinct CDR3 sequences, of which roughly 13% are seen a single time; 30% to 40% belongs to the top ten. This sample was included in a study of T cells in Graves' hyperthyroidism and ophthalmopathy. V gave up 0 bases and J gave up 5 bases, with 10 bases separating them. Germline lookup yields CDR1 DFQATT and CDR2 SNEGSKA (reference sequence). The CDR3 runs to 13 residues. Researchers barred patients who had uncontrolled infection, other autoimmune disease, pregnancy or lactation.

This sequence originates from a woman in her 40s with Graves' ophthalmopathy. Sample: blood. This chain joins TRBV20-1 and TRBJ2-5; D remains ambiguous. CDR3 sequence (DNA): TGCAGTGCTAGAGATTTCTGGAGTGAGACCCAGTACTTC. The encoded protein is CSARDFWSETQYF.